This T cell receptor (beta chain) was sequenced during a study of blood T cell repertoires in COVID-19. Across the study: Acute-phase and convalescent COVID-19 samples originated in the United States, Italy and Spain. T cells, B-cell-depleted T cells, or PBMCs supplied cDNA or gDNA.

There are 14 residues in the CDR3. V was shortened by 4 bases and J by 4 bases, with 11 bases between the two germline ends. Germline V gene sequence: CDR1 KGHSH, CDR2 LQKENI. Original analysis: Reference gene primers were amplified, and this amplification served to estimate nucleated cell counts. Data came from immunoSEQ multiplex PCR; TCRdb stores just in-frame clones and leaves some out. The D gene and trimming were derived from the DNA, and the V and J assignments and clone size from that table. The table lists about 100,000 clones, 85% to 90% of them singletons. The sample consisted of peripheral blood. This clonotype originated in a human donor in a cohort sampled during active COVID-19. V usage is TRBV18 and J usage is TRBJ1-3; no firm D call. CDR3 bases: TGTGCCAGCTCACTACGGGAGACAGGAAACACCATATATTTT. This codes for CASSLRETGNTIYF.